The next 20 T cell receptor beta chains were all read from a single sample in a study of blood T cell repertoires in COVID-19. Generated by immunoSEQ multiplex PCR, the TCRdb table keeps only in-frame clones and is missing some. The data hold 200,000 to 250,000 clones, with 87% observed a single time. The source material was PBMCs or T cells enriched from blood (not recorded which). These receptors were collected from a woman in her twenties or thirties with acute COVID-19.

The J gene is TRBJ2-3, the V gene TRBV7-9; D is undetermined. Germline V lookup: CDR1 SEHNR, CDR2 FQNEAQ (reference sequence). V dropped 7 bases and J dropped 5 bases, with 16 bases sitting between them. The CDR3 extends over 14 amino acids. CDR3: CASTLAPPGDTQYF. CDR3 in DNA: TGTGCCAGCACCCTGGCGCCCCCGGGAGATACGCAGTATTTT.

The chain has TRBV5-1 and TRBJ2-1, with D possibly matching TRBD1 (6 bases). There are 14 residues in the CDR3. The germline V and J ends were trimmed by 0 bases and 5 bases, with 9 bases remaining between them. The germline V gene has CDR1 SGHRS and CDR2 YFSETQ. The CDR3 loop is CASSLGTEHNEQFF. DNA for the CDR3: TGCGCCAGCAGCTTGGGGACAGAACACAATGAGCAGTTCTTC. Looking up the rest from reference TRBV5-1 and TRBJ2-1 gives the full variable domain: KAGVTQTPRYLIKTRGQQVTLSCSPISGHRSVSWYQQTPGQGLQFLFEYFSETQRNKGNFPGRFSGRQFSNSRSEMNVSTLELGDSALYLCASSLGTEHNEQFFGPGTRLTVL.

The chain uses TRBV6-5 and TRBJ1-2; tentatively, D is TRBD1 (5 bases). V dropped 8 bases and J dropped 3 bases, with 13 bases sitting between them. CDR1 and CDR2 (germline): MNHEY, SVGAGI. This CDR3 spans 13 amino acids. CDR3 sequence reads: CASGRRDYYGYTF. CDR3 DNA: TGTGCCAGCGGTCGCAGGGACTACTATGGCTACACCTTC.

This chain connects TRBV27 to TRBJ2-1, with D tentatively TRBD2 (6 bases). CDR1 is MNHEY and CDR2 is SMNVEV in the germline V gene (reference sequence). CDR3 length: 14 amino acids. V lost 0 bases, J lost 8 bases, and 11 bases lay in between. CDR3 sequence: CASSLSRLVDEQFF. For the CDR3, the DNA is TGTGCCAGCAGTTTATCCCGACTAGTCGATGAGCAGTTCTTC.

The chain combines TRBV19 with TRBJ1-1, with TRBD1 identical over 7 bases. Germline V gene sequence: CDR1 LNHDA, CDR2 SQIVND (reference sequence). The CDR3 has 14 amino acids. Trimming removed 7 bases from V and 1 base from J; junction bases left unmatched: 6. The CDR3 DNA reads TGTGCCAGTACTATCGGGACAGCGAACACTGAAGCTTTCTTT. Its translation: CASTIGTANTEAFF.

V and J are TRBV14 and TRBJ2-5; D is unresolved. The CDR3 totals 11 residues. The V end was cut by 4 bases, the J end by 7 bases, with 7 bases between. CDR1 is SGHDN and CDR2 is FVKESK in the germline V gene. The CDR3 nucleotides are TGTGCCAGCAGCCTCGGGTCGACCCAGTACTTC. Protein product: CASSLGSTQYF.

The CDR3 DNA is TGCGCCAGCAGCTTGGCGCCCGGGACAGGGGGTGAAAAACTGTTTTTT. This sequence encodes CASSLAPGTGGEKLFF. V is TRBV5-1 and J is TRBJ1-4; the match to TRBD1 covers 11 bases. The V and J ends lost 0 bases and 7 bases, in that order; junction bases with no gene match: 5. This CDR3 contains 16 residues. CDR1 is SGHRS and CDR2 is YFSETQ in the germline V gene.

This chain joins TRBV28 and TRBJ2-3, with D hard to call. V was trimmed by 5 bases and J by 8 bases, leaving 8 bases between them. From germline, CDR1 is MDHEN and CDR2 SYDVKM. This CDR3 comprises 11 residues. The CDR3 loop is CASSLGRTQYF. As DNA, the CDR3 is TGTGCCAGCAGTCTTGGCCGTACGCAGTATTTT.

The DNA of the CDR3 is TGTGCCAGCAGTTCCGGGACTAGAGGCGAGCAGTACTTC. Protein product: CASSSGTRGEQYF. The V and J genes are TRBV5-5 and TRBJ2-7; 8 nucleotides align to TRBD2. Germline values: CDR1 SGHKS, CDR2 YYEKEE (reference sequence). J lost 6 bases, V lost 5 bases, and 7 bases had no gene match. The CDR3 spans 13 residues.

This clone appeared a few times. This chain connects TRBV7-6 to TRBJ2-1; 7 bases agree with TRBD1. The CDR3 extends over 17 amino acids. The germline V gene encodes CDR1 SGHVS and CDR2 FNYEAQ. J gave up 1 base and V 1 base, and 7 bases lay outside the gene matches. The CDR3 DNA is TGTGCCAGCAGCTTAGTCTCAGGGGGAAGGTCCTACAATGAGCAGTTCTTC. The encoded protein is CASSLVSGGRSYNEQFF.

The genes are TRBV24-1 and TRBJ2-2, with TRBD1 identical over 8 bases. There are 15 residues in the CDR3. After removal of 4 bases from V and 10 bases from J, the junction contained 10 bases not matched to a gene. Germline CDR1 KGHDR, CDR2 SFDVKD. Here the CDR3 reads CATSERTGPTPELFF. DNA of the CDR3: TGTGCCACCAGTGAACGGACAGGGCCTACGCCGGAGCTGTTTTTT.

This chain connects TRBV6-5 to TRBJ1-2; D might be TRBD1 (5 bases). V shed 7 bases and J shed 4 bases, with 10 bases lying between them. The CDR3 spans 12 residues. Germline V gene lookup returns CDR1 MNHEY and CDR2 SVGAGI. The CDR3 is CASTDRVYGYTF. Written as DNA, the CDR3 is TGTGCCAGCACCGACAGAGTCTATGGCTACACCTTC.

The V call is TRBV11-3, the J call TRBJ2-7; 7 nucleotides line up with TRBD1. The CDR3 is 14 residues long. J gave up 1 base and V 5 bases, and 5 bases lay outside the gene matches. The germline V gene has CDR1 SGHNT and CDR2 YENEEA. The CDR3 DNA reads TGTGCCAGCAGCCGGAAGGACAGGTCCTACGAGCAGTACTTC. It yields the protein CASSRKDRSYEQYF.

This chain connects TRBV19 to TRBJ1-5, with D unclear. V lost 5 bases and J lost 0, with 11 bases in between. This CDR3 contains 15 residues. Looked up from germline, CDR1 is LNHDA and CDR2 is SQIVND (reference sequence). CDR3 DNA sequence: TGTGCCAGTAGTGTAAGTGGCAGTAGCAATCAGCCCCAGCATTTT. It specifies CASSVSGSSNQPQHF.

V and J are TRBV13 and TRBJ2-5; 8 bases are a match to TRBD2. The CDR3 is 14 residues long. J was trimmed by 7 bases and V by 5 bases; bases with no gene match: 9. Germline V gene lookup returns CDR1 PRHDT and CDR2 FYEKMQ (reference sequence). The CDR3 region has the DNA TGTGCCAGCAGCCCAGATAGCGGGATGGGGACCCAGTACTTC. Its translation: CASSPDSGMGTQYF.

This chain uses TRBV28 with TRBJ1-3, with 9 nucleotides matching TRBD1. Germline V gene data show CDR1 as MDHEN and CDR2 as SYDVKM. The CDR3 has 19 amino acids. Trimming took 1 base from V and 1 from J; bases not matched to a gene: 11. Here the CDR3 DNA reads TGTGCCAGCAGTTTATCTTACCCCCGGACAGGGGTATCTGGAAACACCATATATTTT. Translating gives CASSLSYPRTGVSGNTIYF.

The chain joins TRBV27 to TRBJ2-1; TRBD2 might be the D (6 bases). CDR1 is MNHEY, CDR2 SMNVEV, per germline (reference sequence). The germline V and J ends were trimmed by 3 bases and 2 bases, with 14 bases remaining between them. The CDR3 covers 16 residues. The CDR3, as DNA: TGTGCCAGCAGTTTGCTCGGAGGGCCCGCCTACAATGAGCAGTTCTTC. Protein: CASSLLGGPAYNEQFF.

The genes are TRBV5-5 and TRBJ2-1, with 8 bases identical to TRBD2. The CDR3 runs to 13 residues. CDR1 and CDR2 (germline): SGHKS, YYEKEE (reference sequence). V was pared by 8 bases and J by 8 bases, with 9 bases of the junction left unmatched. In DNA form, the CDR3 reads TGTGCCAGTGGCACGGGAGGGGCCCATGAGCAGTTCTTC. Residues: CASGTGGAHEQFF.

The V gene is TRBV2, the J gene TRBJ2-2, with D perhaps TRBD2 (6 bases). The CDR3 runs to 15 residues. Germline CDR1 and CDR2: SNHLY and FYNNEI. Deletions cut 6 bases from V and 3 bases from J, with 14 bases between. The CDR3 sequence is CASRPEGTYTGELFF. The CDR3 DNA reads TGTGCCAGCAGACCCGAGGGGACTTACACCGGGGAGCTGTTTTTT.

This chain links TRBV28 with TRBJ1-6, with 9 positions matching TRBD1. The CDR3 runs to 17 residues. The V segment lost 5 bases and the J segment 8 bases; nucleotides outside the gene matches: 13. Germline values: CDR1 MDHEN, CDR2 SYDVKM. DNA for the CDR3: TGTGCCAGCAGTGCCCCCTCCGGGACAGGGAATCATTCACCCCTCCACTTT. Residues: CASSAPSGTGNHSPLHF.